The rows below give T cell receptor beta chains drawn from one sample of a study of T cells in Graves' hyperthyroidism and ophthalmopathy. TCRdb recomputed calls from the multiplex PCR reads with MiXCR, one row per CDR3 protein. Of about 480,000 distinct CDR3 sequences in the sample, around a quarter were seen once. The sequencing input was blood. Receptors were obtained from a woman younger than 45 with Graves' ophthalmopathy. CDR3s include the opening cysteine and the closing phenylalanine or tryptophan. A D gene is named only where the DNA matches it firmly. Size values are once, few and many counts, or a class for expanded clones, and some rows have none.

CDR3 protein,CDR3 DNA,clone size,D gene,V gene,J gene
CASTGTADNSPLHF,TGTGCCAGCACTGGGACTGCTGATAATTCACCCCTCCACTTT,many,.,TRBV6-1,TRBJ1-6
CASSHATGNTGELFF,TGTGCCAGCAGCCACGCGACAGGGAACACCGGGGAGCTGTTTTTT,many,.,TRBV14,TRBJ2-2
CASSYSTTLTEHTF,TGTGCCAGCAGTTACTCGACTACACTCACTGAACACACCTTC,many,.,TRBV6-5,TRBJ1-2
CASSLDGQEPLNEQYF,TGCGCCAGCAGCTTGGACGGGCAGGAGCCCCTAAACGAGCAGTACTTC,many,.,TRBV5-1,TRBJ2-7
CASSPLYREAFF,TGTGCCAGCAGTCCACTATACCGTGAAGCTTTCTTT,.,.,TRBV28,TRBJ1-1
CSAGTPNTEAFF,TGCAGTGCCGGGACACCAAACACTGAAGCTTTCTTT,.,.,TRBV20-1,TRBJ1-1
CASTWSPVRKETQYF,TGTGCCAGCACGTGGTCCCCGGTCCGGAAAGAGACCCAGTACTTC,many,.,TRBV6-2/TRBV6-3,TRBJ2-5
CASSQTLNTEAFF,TGTGCCAGCAGTCAAACACTGAACACTGAAGCTTTCTTT,many,.,TRBV27,TRBJ1-1
CASSRTESGANVLTF,TGTGCCAGCAGTCGAACAGAGTCTGGGGCCAACGTCCTGACTTTC,many,.,TRBV12-3/TRBV12-4,TRBJ2-6
CAWSPYAGGGYEQYF,TGTGCCTGGAGTCCCTACGCGGGGGGGGGCTACGAGCAGTACTTC,many,TRBD2,TRBV30,TRBJ2-7
CASSSSIRNTEAFF,TGTGCCAGCAGCAGTTCAATTCGGAACACTGAAGCTTTCTTT,.,.,TRBV12-3/TRBV12-4,TRBJ1-1
CSARRTERVEAFF,TGCAGTGCTAGAAGGACGGAGCGGGTAGAGGCTTTCTTT,many,.,TRBV20-1,TRBJ1-1
CASSRRDSDYGYTF,TGTGCCAGCAGTAGACGGGACAGCGACTATGGCTACACCTTC,few,TRBD1,TRBV27,TRBJ1-2
CSAGTSGVTDTQYF,TGCAGTGCCGGGACTAGCGGGGTGACAGATACGCAGTATTTT,.,TRBD2,TRBV20-1,TRBJ2-3
CASSDEEGELFF,TGTGCCAGCAGCGACGAGGAAGGGGAGCTGTTTTTT,many,.,TRBV7-3,TRBJ2-2
CASSQDGGDEQYF,TGCGCCAGCAGCCAAGACGGGGGCGACGAGCAGTACTTC,many,.,TRBV4-3,TRBJ2-7
CASSQAPGRGRVRGNTIYF,TGCGCCAGCAGCCAAGCCCCTGGTAGGGGGCGAGTGAGAGGAAACACCATATATTTT,.,TRBD1,TRBV4-1,TRBJ1-3
CASSLGHLLYEQYF,TGTGCCAGCAGTTTAGGCCACCTACTCTACGAGCAGTACTTC,once,.,TRBV12-3/TRBV12-4,TRBJ2-7
CSVEIAGELETQYF,TGCAGCGTGGAGATAGCGGGGGAATTGGAGACCCAGTACTTC,many,TRBD2,TRBV29-1,TRBJ2-5
CASSNRDTYTGELFF,TGTGCCAGCAGTAACCGGGACACTTACACCGGGGAGCTGTTTTTT,.,.,TRBV6-5,TRBJ2-2
CASSSELVAETQYF,TGTGCCAGCAGTTCAGAACTAGTTGCGGAGACCCAGTACTTC,many,.,TRBV6-2/TRBV6-3,TRBJ2-5
CASSTQGITYEQYF,TGTGCCAGCAGTACACAGGGGATTACCTACGAGCAGTACTTC,few,TRBD1,TRBV12-3/TRBV12-4,TRBJ2-7
CASSLSGSQIGYTF,TGTGCCAGCAGTTTATCGGGCAGCCAGATCGGCTACACCTTC,few,.,TRBV12-3/TRBV12-4,TRBJ1-2
CASSLVSGGISNQPQHF,TGTGCCAGCAGTTTAGTGTCAGGGGGCATTAGCAATCAGCCCCAGCATTTT,few,TRBD1,TRBV12-3/TRBV12-4,TRBJ1-5
CSAGTGQGHEQYF,TGCAGTGCGGGGACTGGACAGGGTCACGAGCAGTACTTC,many,TRBD1,TRBV20-1,TRBJ2-7
CASSLVAVQGGPYGYTF,TGTGCCAGCAGTTTAGTCGCAGTCCAGGGGGGGCCTTATGGCTACACCTTC,many,TRBD1,TRBV27,TRBJ1-2
CASSSGQTRPYEQYF,TGTGCCAGCAGTTCGGGACAAACGAGACCCTACGAGCAGTACTTC,few,.,TRBV6-2/TRBV6-3,TRBJ2-7
CASRGTSGSSEQYF,TGTGCCAGCAGGGGGACTAGCGGGAGCTCCGAGCAGTACTTC,.,TRBD2,TRBV12-3/TRBV12-4,TRBJ2-7
CASSPGTRVGETQYF,TGTGCCAGCAGCCCCGGGACTAGAGTCGGAGAGACCCAGTACTTC,many,TRBD2,TRBV6-2/TRBV6-3,TRBJ2-5
CASSQGDTHSPLHF,TGTGCCAGCAGCCAAGGAGACACCCATTCACCCCTCCACTTT,few,.,TRBV3-1,TRBJ1-6
CSASIAGLAKNIQYF,TGCAGTGCTAGTATAGCGGGGCTAGCCAAAAACATTCAGTACTTC,few,TRBD2,TRBV20-1,TRBJ2-4
CASREQGGDGYTF,TGTGCCAGCAGGGAACAGGGGGGCGATGGCTACACCTTC,many,TRBD1,TRBV7-2,TRBJ1-2
CASSYAPAGVGNTEAFF,TGTGCCAGCAGCTACGCCCCCGCAGGGGTGGGGAACACTGAAGCTTTCTTT,many,.,TRBV7-8,TRBJ1-1
CASRTFKGPVINEQYF,TGTGCCAGCAGAACCTTTAAGGGACCCGTTATCAACGAGCAGTACTTC,many,.,TRBV27,TRBJ2-7
CASSPRTDNTGELFF,TGTGCCAGCAGTCCCCGGACAGATAACACCGGGGAGCTGTTTTTT,many,.,TRBV6-1,TRBJ2-2
CASSSGGLSNQPQHF,TGTGCCAGCAGTTCAGGGGGCTTGAGCAATCAGCCCCAGCATTTT,many,TRBD1,TRBV28,TRBJ1-5
CASSEEAGPKGTEAFF,TGTGCCAGCAGTGAAGAGGCAGGGCCCAAGGGCACTGAAGCTTTCTTT,few,.,TRBV2,TRBJ1-1
CASSFRDTYEQYF,TGTGCCAGCAGCTTCCGGGACACCTACGAGCAGTACTTC,many,.,TRBV13,TRBJ2-7
CASRGMGNQPQHF,TGTGCCAGCAGGGGAATGGGCAATCAGCCCCAGCATTTT,many,.,TRBV12-3/TRBV12-4,TRBJ1-5
CASSLSGQPDTQYF,TGCGCCAGCAGCTTGTCGGGCCAGCCAGATACGCAGTATTTT,.,.,TRBV5-1,TRBJ2-3
CATSRHQTGGSLLQYF,TGTGCCACCAGCCGTCATCAGACGGGGGGGAGTTTGTTGCAGTACTTC,.,TRBD2,TRBV15,TRBJ2-7
CASSLVGTGEGETQYF,TGTGCCAGCAGCTTAGTTGGGACAGGGGAAGGGGAGACCCAGTACTTC,many,TRBD1,TRBV7-2,TRBJ2-5
CSATQGADSGNTIYF,TGCAGTGCTACGCAGGGGGCCGACTCTGGAAACACCATATATTTT,many,TRBD1,TRBV20-1,TRBJ1-3
CASSSPPGKTYGYTF,TGTGCCAGCAGTTCCCCCCCGGGCAAGACCTATGGCTACACCTTC,.,.,TRBV28,TRBJ1-2
CASRDDKHSNQPQHF,TGTGCCAGCAGGGACGACAAGCATAGCAATCAGCCCCAGCATTTT,few,.,TRBV27,TRBJ1-5
CASSYSGQVVDEQYF,TGCGCCAGCAGCTATTCCGGACAGGTAGTCGACGAGCAGTACTTC,many,TRBD1,TRBV4-1,TRBJ2-7
CSAPVQGANEQYF,TGCAGTGCTCCGGTGCAGGGGGCGAATGAGCAGTACTTC,many,TRBD1,TRBV20-1,TRBJ2-7
CATSENSGTRETQYF,TGTGCCACCAGTGAAAATAGCGGGACACGAGAGACCCAGTACTTC,few,TRBD2,TRBV24-1,TRBJ2-5
CASSGGTGYQPQHF,TGTGCCAGCAGCGGAGGGACAGGTTATCAGCCCCAGCATTTT,.,TRBD1,TRBV6-2/TRBV6-3,TRBJ1-5
CAIRTDTDTQYF,TGTGCCATCCGCACGGATACAGATACGCAGTATTTT,few,.,TRBV6-1,TRBJ2-3
CASSPRTGWDQYF,TGTGCCAGCAGTCCCCGGACAGGGTGGGACCAGTACTTC,many,TRBD1,TRBV6-1,TRBJ2-5